The next 9 T cell receptor beta chains were all read from a single sample in a study of glioma-infiltrating T cells. The iRepertoire nested amplicon-rescue multiplex PCR amplified TCR alpha and beta CDR3s from RNA. TCRdb re-called the multiplex PCR reads with MiXCR, one entry per CDR3 protein. The sample lists about 180,000 distinct CDR3 sequences, around 45% occurring once. Sequenced input: glioma tissue, nonneoplastic brain tissue, or PBMCs (not recorded which). Receptors were obtained from a human donor with low-grade glioma or glioblastoma, undergoing nonglioma brain surgery, or in good health (not recorded which).

This clonotype has a count of ten or more. The chain is built from TRBV10-3 and TRBJ2-7; TRBD2 is a possible D gene (6 bases). The CDR3 contains 13 residues. Germline-derived CDR1 and CDR2 are ENHRY and SYGVKD. V was cut by 8 bases and J by 1 base, with 12 bases left in between. The CDR3 loop reads CAISVAASYEQYF. The CDR3 DNA follows: TGTGCCATCTCAGTAGCGGCATCCTACGAGCAGTACTTC.

The gene calls are TRBV29-1 and TRBJ1-2; D may be TRBD1 (5 bases). V was clipped by 1 base and J by 5 bases, with 14 bases between them. The CDR3 runs 14 residues. Germline lookup yields CDR1 SQVTM and CDR2 ANQGSEA. The CDR3 DNA sequence: TGCAGCGTTGAAGGTCTTGAGGGGATATATGGCTACACCTTC. Amino acids: CSVEGLEGIYGYTF.

The J gene is TRBJ2-7, the V gene TRBV4-1; D is ambiguous. From germline, CDR1 is MGHRA and CDR2 YSYEKL. The CDR3 length is 10 residues. Trimming left V 7 bases short and J 11 bases short, with 12 bases between. The CDR3 DNA follows: TGCGCCAGCAAATTTCGAGAGGAGTACTTC. Translated: CASKFREEYF.

This sequence joins TRBV12-3 or TRBV12-4 and TRBJ2-3, with a weak D call TRBD1 (6 bases). This CDR3 has 13 residues. Trimming removed 2 bases at V and 6 bases at J, with 9 bases between. The CDR3 here is CASSLNRVDTQYF. The CDR3, as DNA: TGTGCCAGCAGTTTAAACAGGGTTGATACGCAGTATTTT.

Worth noting for this clonotype: The germline gene is not matched at one end of the junction; a read error may be the cause. The V and J genes are TRBV20-1 and TRBJ2-5; 14 positions match TRBD2. CDR1 and CDR2 from the germline V gene are DFQATT and SNEGSKA (reference sequence). This CDR3 has 15 amino acids. CDR3 in DNA: TGCAGTGCTAGTTCAGGGACTAGCGGGAGTGAGACCCAGTACTTT. Translation gives CSASSGTSGSETQYF.

This clonotype occurred a few times. Being one base from a much bigger clone, this may be a read error. V usage is TRBV28 and J usage is TRBJ1-6, with D possibly being TRBD1 (5 bases). V was pared by 8 bases and J by 9 bases, with 20 bases between. The CDR3 totals 15 residues. Germline lookup yields CDR1 MDHEN and CDR2 SYDVKM. The CDR3 sequence is CASRLPGAWGSPLHF. In DNA, the CDR3 is TGTGCCAGCCGCTTGCCCGGGGCATGGGGTTCACCCCTCCACTTT.

Concerning this clonotype: Being one base from a much bigger clone, this may be a read error. The chain recombines TRBV18 with TRBJ1-1; D is undetermined. The CDR3 has 13 residues. Germline CDR1 reads KGHSH; CDR2 reads LQKENI. The V end lost 8 bases, the J end lost 5 bases, and 15 bases lay between the germline ends. The CDR3 loop is CASGEEGKTEAFF. The CDR3 coding sequence is TGTGCCAGCGGAGAGGAGGGCAAGACTGAAGCTTTCTTT. Full variable domain (rest looked up from reference TRBV18 and TRBJ1-1): NAGVMQNPRHLVRRRGQEARLRCSPMKGHSHVYWYRQLPEEGLKFMVYLQKENIIDESGMPKERFSAEFPKEGPSILRIQQVVRGDSAAYFCASGEEGKTEAFFGQGTRLTVV.

For this clonotype: Likely a read error: the CDR3 ends without its conserved phenylalanine or tryptophan. The V gene is TRBV28, the J gene TRBJ2-6; unclear D gene. Looked up from germline, CDR1 is MDHEN and CDR2 is SYDVKM. V lost 7 bases and J 2 bases, leaving 3 bases between the germline ends. The CDR3 extends over 12 amino acids. CDR3 nucleotides: TGTGCCAGCAAAACTGGGGCCAACGTCCTGACTCTC. It yields the protein CASKTGANVLTL.

This clonotype was seen repeatedly, ten times or more. The chain recombines TRBV6-4 with TRBJ1-1; no clear D. Germline V CDR1 and CDR2: MRHNA, SNTAGT. Deletions cut 7 bases from V and 0 bases from J, with 9 bases between. The CDR3 loop spans 13 amino acids. The CDR3: CASKVEVNTEAFF. As DNA, the CDR3 is TGTGCCAGCAAAGTTGAGGTGAACACTGAAGCTTTCTTT.